This section outlines one TCR beta chain sequence together with its context. Measured with immunoSEQ multiplex PCR; TCRdb has only the in-frame clones, and not every one. The table lists hundreds of thousands of clones, around 81% of them singletons. This sample was taken from a study of shared clonotypes between healthy human individuals. This CDR3 is built from 15 residues. CDR1 SEHNR and CDR2 FQNEAQ come from the germline V gene (reference sequence). Trimming took 1 base from V and 3 from J, leaving 11 bases between them. The sequence was obtained from a woman between 40 and 50 years old in good health. Some clones in this sample may be carry-over from other donors' samples. The rearrangement links TRBV7-9 to TRBJ2-3, with D perhaps matching TRBD2 (5 bases). The specimen sequenced was PBMCs. The CDR3 region is CASSLGSGPTDTQYF. In nucleotides, the CDR3 is TGTGCCAGCAGCTTAGGCAGCGGCCCTACAGATACGCAGTATTTT.